Below are 4 T cell receptor beta chains sequenced from a single sample in a study of blood T cell repertoires in COVID-19. The repertoire was sequenced with immunoSEQ multiplex PCR; TCRdb's copy has only in-frame clones and lacks some. The repertoire holds under 300,000 clones, with approximately 82% as singletons. Sequenced input: peripheral blood. These receptors were collected from a man between 60 and 75 years old who had recovered from COVID-19.

The CDR3 DNA follows: TGTGCCAGCAGCTTAGGGGGCAGGAATCAGCCCCAGCATTTT. Translated, it gives CASSLGGRNQPQHF. The genes are TRBV7-2 and TRBJ1-5; D possibly corresponds to TRBD1 (5 bases). With 1 base removed from V and 4 bases from J, the gap between germline ends came to 8 bases. CDR1 and CDR2 from the germline V gene are SGHTA and FQGNSA. This CDR3 is built from 14 residues.

A remark on this clone: The junction does not match germline at one end; this may be a read error. The V call is TRBV5-6, the J call TRBJ2-1; D unresolved. The CDR3 has 11 amino acids. Germline V gene lookup returns CDR1 SGHDT and CDR2 YYEEEE. CDR3 loop: CASSPDRPRIF. The CDR3 region has the DNA TGTGCCAGCAGCCCAGACCGCCCCAGGATCTTC.

The V and J genes are TRBV10-3 and TRBJ2-7; 11 bases are a match to TRBD1. The junction had 8 bases not matched to a gene; V was cut back by 5 bases and J by 5 bases. Germline-derived CDR1 and CDR2 are ENHRY and SYGVKD. The CDR3 contains 15 residues. The CDR3 DNA reads TGTGCCATCAGTACGGGACAGGGGGGTCTCGACGAGCAGTACTTC. Encoded protein: CAISTGQGGLDEQYF.

V is TRBV5-1 and J is TRBJ2-2; possibly TRBD1 for D (5 bases). The CDR3 runs to 14 residues. Germline values: CDR1 SGHRS, CDR2 YFSETQ. The V and J ends lost 0 bases and 7 bases respectively, with 10 bases between them. The CDR3 sequence: CASSLGQSGGELFF. In nucleotides, the CDR3 is TGCGCCAGCAGCTTGGGACAGTCCGGCGGGGAGCTGTTTTTT.